The 14 T cell receptor beta chains reported below all come from one sample, sequenced in a study of shared clonotypes between healthy human individuals. Using immunoSEQ multiplex PCR, the repertoire was profiled, and TCRdb retains in-frame clones only, with some absent. The sample has about 600,000 clones; about 96% are singletons. Sequenced input: naive CD4+ T cells sorted from blood. Subset denoted: CD45RA+ positively selected. The receptors shown here come from a woman aged 30 to 39 in good health.

J is TRBJ2-3 and V is TRBV5-5; the match to TRBD1 covers 7 bases. Trimming at V came to 1 base and at J to 1 base, leaving 3 bases not matched to a gene. The germline CDR1 and CDR2 sequences are SGHKS and YYEKEE (reference sequence). The CDR3 is 15 amino acids. The CDR3 sequence: CASSLRTGGTDTQYF. In nucleotides, the CDR3 is TGTGCCAGCAGCTTGCGGACAGGAGGCACAGATACGCAGTATTTT.

This sequence joins TRBV7-9 and TRBJ2-1; 9 nucleotides match TRBD2. Germline V lookup: CDR1 SEHNR, CDR2 FQNEAQ (reference sequence). This CDR3 comprises 16 residues. V was clipped by 4 bases and J by 8 bases; unmatched bases: 12. CDR3 sequence: CASSSLAGRTYYEQFF. CDR3 bases: TGTGCCAGCAGCTCCCTAGCGGGGAGGACATACTATGAGCAGTTCTTC.

The table lists this clone with a few counts. V is TRBV19 and J is TRBJ1-1; D may be TRBD1 (6 bases). Per germline, CDR1 LNHDA and CDR2 SQIVND (reference sequence). Trimming took off 7 bases at V and 3 bases at J, with 15 bases between the two ends. The CDR3 contains 14 residues. CDR3 sequence: CASNDRLADTEAFF. In DNA, the CDR3 is TGTGCCAGTAACGACAGGTTGGCCGACACTGAAGCTTTCTTT.

CDR3 residues: CASKASGGRGQETQYF. The CDR3 DNA reads TGTGCCAGCAAGGCCAGCGGGGGGAGGGGCCAAGAGACCCAGTACTTC. J is TRBJ2-5 and V is TRBV2; 9 bases line up with TRBD2. Losses at the gene ends were 7 bases for V and 1 base for J; bases not matched to a gene: 10. The CDR3 length is 16 residues. Germline CDR1 and CDR2: SNHLY and FYNNEI.

This sequence joins TRBV7-9 and TRBJ1-1; a possible D gene is TRBD1 (6 bases). The CDR3 covers 15 residues. V lost 6 bases and J lost 5, with 19 bases in between. In germline, CDR1 is SEHNR, CDR2 FQNEAQ (reference sequence). The CDR3 is CASRPTGNLKTEAFF. The CDR3 coding sequence is TGTGCCAGCAGACCTACAGGGAACTTAAAGACTGAAGCTTTCTTT.

The genes are TRBV4-1 and TRBJ2-3; either TRBD1 or TRBD2 may supply D (5 bases each). There are 16 residues in the CDR3. CDR1 is MGHRA and CDR2 is YSYEKL in the germline V gene. The germline V and J ends were trimmed by 4 bases and 5 bases, with 19 bases remaining between them. The CDR3 DNA follows: TGCGCCAGCAGCCTGAGGGGAGTGGGAGACGTAGATACGCAGTATTTT. It codes for CASSLRGVGDVDTQYF.

The chain employs TRBV2 and TRBJ2-7; no firm D call. The CDR3 is 12 residues long. CDR1 is SNHLY, CDR2 FYNNEI, per germline. Trimming shortened V by 3 bases and J by 3 bases, and 6 bases separated the two germline ends. The chain's CDR3 is CASSDQIYEQYF. The CDR3 DNA sequence: TGTGCCAGCAGTGACCAAATCTACGAGCAGTACTTC.

The chain couples TRBV5-5 to TRBJ1-4; D gene uncertain. With 6 bases removed from V and 5 bases from J, the gap between germline ends came to 11 bases. Germline assignment: CDR1 SGHKS and CDR2 YYEKEE (reference sequence). The CDR3 has 13 residues. This chain's CDR3 is CASKGFSNEKLFF. DNA of the CDR3: TGTGCCAGCAAGGGATTTTCAAATGAAAAACTGTTTTTT.

This chain uses TRBV5-1 with TRBJ1-1; D ambiguous. Germline V gives CDR1 SGHRS, CDR2 YFSETQ. The V and J ends lost 1 base and 7 bases respectively, with 8 bases between them. The CDR3 covers 12 residues. Here the CDR3 reads CASSLTPYEAFF. The CDR3 nucleotides are TGCGCCAGCAGCTTGACGCCTTATGAAGCTTTCTTT.

This sequence joins TRBV5-1 and TRBJ2-7; 9 bases agree with TRBD1. The CDR3 spans 20 residues. Per germline, CDR1 SGHRS and CDR2 YFSETQ. Losses at the gene ends were 1 base for V and 6 bases for J; bases not matched to a gene: 23. This CDR3 reads CASSLSPGTGYAEGRIEQYF. The CDR3 DNA reads as TGCGCCAGCAGCTTGAGCCCCGGGACAGGGTATGCGGAAGGCAGGATCGAGCAGTACTTC.

V and J are TRBV5-6 and TRBJ2-1; D is uncertain. CDR1 SGHDT and CDR2 YYEEEE come from the germline V gene. Trimming shortened V by 5 bases and J by 9 bases, and 27 bases separated the two germline ends. This CDR3 comprises 17 residues. The CDR3: CASRAWQFPQLFGEQFF. The DNA for the CDR3 is TGTGCCAGCAGAGCTTGGCAGTTCCCCCAGCTTTTTGGTGAGCAGTTCTTC.

This clone was found a few times. V usage is TRBV6-5 and J usage is TRBJ1-5, with TRBD1 identical over 9 bases. This CDR3 comprises 15 residues. CDR1 MNHEY and CDR2 SVGAGI come from the germline V gene. Germline trimming cut 6 bases from V and 4 bases from J; bases unmatched to any gene: 7. Here the CDR3 reads CASSPDRGENQPQHF. The CDR3 region has the DNA TGTGCCAGCAGCCCCGACAGGGGGGAAAATCAGCCCCAGCATTTT.

Here the CDR3 reads CASSLSGTSVFEQYF. The DNA for the CDR3 is TGTGCCAGCAGCTTATCCGGGACTAGTGTATTCGAGCAGTACTTC. The chain carries TRBV7-9 and TRBJ2-7, with 8 bases aligning to TRBD2. The CDR3 totals 15 residues. Germline V gene sequence: CDR1 SEHNR, CDR2 FQNEAQ (reference sequence). The junction had 9 bases not matched to a gene; V was cut back by 2 bases and J by 6 bases.

The V gene is TRBV2, the J gene TRBJ1-5, with a tentative D call TRBD1 (6 bases). The V end was cut by 6 bases, the J end by 6 bases, with 12 bases between. CDR3 length: 13 amino acids. The germline V gene has CDR1 SNHLY and CDR2 FYNNEI. The chain's CDR3 is CASRMTGSQPQHF. Here the CDR3 DNA reads TGTGCCAGCAGGATGACAGGTTCTCAGCCCCAGCATTTT.